These T cell receptor beta chains were read from a single sample in a study of blood T cell repertoires in COVID-19. Repertoires were generated with immunoSEQ multiplex PCR, while TCRdb's copy carries only in-frame clones and drops some. The sample holds approximately 89,000 clones, 87% seen once. Sequencing was done on a sample of peripheral blood. The receptors were sampled from a man aged 65 to 85 with acute or convalescent COVID-19. Each CDR3 is given without its conserved first and last residue. The order of the fields is V gene, J gene, CDR3 protein.

TRBV14	TRBJ1-2	ASSPWPGGRDGYT
TRBV5-1	TRBJ2-5	ASSLRLAGLQETQY
TRBV7-7	TRBJ2-3	ASSLGGGAKDTQY
TRBV6-5	TRBJ1-1	ASSQGENTEAF
TRBV12-5	TRBJ1-6	ASANKGGQGASSPLH
TRBV7-2	TRBJ1-2	ASSRRDSFNYGYT
TRBV19	TRBJ1-5	ASKSGGNQPQH
TRBV6-2/TRBV6-3	TRBJ1-5	ASSVPGGWGQPQH
TRBV28	TRBJ2-7	ASSPRQDPPPEQY
TRBV28	TRBJ2-3	ASSPAHRSGGRTDTQY
TRBV10-2	TRBJ2-1	ASKGRDSYNEQF
TRBV10-3	TRBJ2-1	AIGTSSALSSNEQF
TRBV3-1/TRBV3-2	TRBJ1-4	ASSPDRHRGSGKLF
TRBV2	TRBJ1-4	ASSSTGVSGEKLF
TRBV10-2	TRBJ2-3	ASSETTDAGAQSTDTQY
TRBV3-1/TRBV3-2	TRBJ1-2	ASSQNSNYGYT
TRBV29-1	TRBJ2-6	SVEVGGTPFLGANVLT
TRBV15	TRBJ2-5	ATSRDLDRGAGETQY
TRBV7-8	TRBJ2-7	ASSLEGQGSYEQY
TRBV10-1	TRBJ2-3	ASSKSGTGGSGDTQY
TRBV18	TRBJ2-4	ASTLGGGKNIQY
TRBV7-2	TRBJ2-4	ASSRPGQGILLY
TRBV18	TRBJ1-2	ASSLQGALDYGYT
TRBV6-1	TRBJ2-2	ASSEFGLAGGDTGELF
TRBV2	TRBJ1-4	ASSRALPGEKLF
TRBV5-6	TRBJ1-2	ASSETGTGSIYSYT
TRBV6-1	TRBJ1-5	ASSGTGGISNQPQH
TRBV9	TRBJ2-2	ASSLSGGAGGELF
TRBV7-2	TRBJ2-4	ASSSNGGSKNIQY
TRBV7-2	TRBJ1-2	ASSQDGVYGYT
TRBV11-1	TRBJ1-4	ASSPRQARGEKLF
TRBV11-2	TRBJ2-1	ASSSLQFPNEQF
TRBV9	TRBJ1-4	ASSVGRGSIGEKLF
TRBV2	TRBJ1-2	ASSAYGYT
TRBV28	TRBJ1-2	ASSLGGRSYGYT
TRBV3-1/TRBV3-2	TRBJ1-3	ASIGGGNTIY
TRBV3-1/TRBV3-2	TRBJ1-6	ASSQETGGNSPLH
TRBV6-1	TRBJ1-5	ASSEGARS
TRBV3-1/TRBV3-2	TRBJ1-4	ASSFRQGYNEKLF
TRBV6-5	TRBJ1-1	ASSRDRNTEAF